At least ten counts were recorded for the clone carrying this T cell receptor (beta chain). The source of the sample is a study of tumor-infiltrating lymphocytes in primary liver carcinoma. With a constant-region primer, TCR beta cDNA was made from around 530 ng of total RNA. For TCR beta, libraries were produced by three nested multiplex PCR rounds using slightly modified ARM-PCR. PCR rounds one and two used TRBV1-TRBV30 forward primers with a C-beta reverse primer for about 11 cycles each. TCRdb used MiXCR to reprocess the multiplex PCR reads, holding one entry per CDR3 protein. The sample has about 120,000 distinct CDR3 sequences, about 68% seen once; the top ten hold around 9%. The CDR3 totals 16 residues. With V trimmed by 1 base and J by 2 bases, 7 bases remained unmatched. Germline lookup yields CDR1 LGHNA and CDR2 YNFKEQ. DNA and RNA were both co-extracted from around 20-30 mg of bulk tissue that had not been sorted.

The sequence was collected from a woman aged 60-70 years with primary liver carcinoma and hepatitis B virus infection. V usage is TRBV4-2 and J usage is TRBJ2-7; 8 bases agree with TRBD1. Specimen: liver tumor tissue from sampling region 1. Subset defined: tumor region T1, superior pole. The CDR3 DNA sequence: TGTGCCAGCAGCCAAGGGACGGACAGGGTAGCCTACGAGCAGTACTTC. Translation gives CASSQGTDRVAYEQYF.